This entry is about one T cell receptor beta chain. Its specificity is unknown. This specimen comes from a study of cytomegalovirus exposure and HLA in healthy donors. The study's findings and limits: Later, an analysis found that TCR clusters from the first cohort tended to co-occur in the 120 or so validation repertoires. While the bulk of TCR sequences proved rare, some public TCRs turned up in many donors.

The CDR3 is 15 amino acids. From germline, CDR1 is MNHEY and CDR2 SVGAGI. V shed 3 bases and J 1 base; nucleotides not matched to a gene: 5. Assay: immunoSEQ multiplex PCR; the TCRdb copy retains only in-frame clones and omits some. The repertoire includes roughly 90,000 clones, 93% of them detected once, and 1.1% sits in the top ten. The sequencing input was PBMCs. This clonotype was obtained from a woman younger than 45 in good health and CMV-seropositive. The V call is TRBV6-5, the J call TRBJ1-1, with 7 bases that match TRBD1. CDR3 loop: CASSYSTGTNTEAFF. In nucleotides, the CDR3 is TGTGCCAGCAGTTATTCGACAGGGACGAACACTGAAGCTTTCTTT.